The present TCR beta chain was sequenced within a study of cytomegalovirus exposure and HLA in healthy donors (dated by TCRdb to about 2017). Broadly, across the study: According to an earlier analysis of 587 of the donors, about 190 million T cells yielded 95 million to 140 million unique TCR beta sequences and 276 Gb of sequence data. Rather than using new phenotypic data, the later analysis identified candidate immune exposures from TCR beta sequences and from how often those sequences occurred across donors. Besides the first cohort of roughly 700 subjects, a separate validation cohort made up of roughly 130 different subjects was used. Every discovery cohort repertoire had been produced on one sequencing platform. HLA typing covered class I and class II loci at four-digit resolution. In a later genetic analysis, genome-wide SNP genotypes for about three fifths of the roughly 670 donors were used, and that subset was treated as a discovery cohort. In a later analysis, previously published TCR beta repertoires from more than 500 donors were re-analyzed and high-resolution HLA genotyping was added so that TCR occurrence patterns could be studied. The study aimed to test whether cataloging public T cell receptors could reveal signatures of past pathogen exposure. Using immunosequencing, the study profiled T cell repertoires from 550 to 750 subjects and related those repertoires to cytomegalovirus serostatus. Five DR-DQ haplotypes were handled as single units for association and clustering because linkage in the cohort was strong. Donor age, sex, ethnicity and CMV serostatus were compiled together with the repertoire data. High-throughput TCR immunosequencing, statistical association of individual TCRs with disease status, and machine learning were combined to predict cytomegalovirus infection status. An early release that covered about 600 HLA-typed donors contained 300 to 350 gigabases of sequencing data and approximately 85 million unique TCR sequences. An earlier analysis of 587 of the donors used high-throughput TCR beta sequencing to judge whether each TCR beta V gene segment behaved as functional or pseudogenic. On average, roughly 240,000 unique TCR beta nucleotide sequences were sequenced per donor among fewer than 500 genotyped donors of the cohort, with 15% to 20% of those sequences being non-productive. Typing coverage differed by locus: A, B, C, DRB1 and DQB1 were typed in roughly 620-640 donors, DQA1 in approximately 520, DPA1 in around 610, and DPB1 in just under 490. Of the roughly 400 genotyped donors, about 80% fell in the genetic ancestry cluster associated with self-reported Caucasian donors.

With regard to this clone: What this receptor recognizes is not known. No clone much larger than this one lies a single base away; base qualities are absent.

Here is what the overall study found, with its caveats: Strong co-occurrence of HLA alleles, especially DR and DQ, made assigning TCR associations to individual alleles difficult. At a false discovery rate of 0.05, a later analysis linked 15,000 to 20,000 TCR beta sequences to specific HLA alleles. Roughly uniform sequencing depth across donors was assumed in presence/absence analyses, although this assumption may not hold. A cluster of highly shared sequence variants was judged likely to be a technical artifact of the sequencing pipeline. HLA typing was unavailable for some donors at each locus, so association tests used only the typed subset. The classifier was reported to diagnose cytomegalovirus status with high specificity and sensitivity in both the original and validation cohorts. A few of the identified cytomegalovirus-associated TCR beta chains were confirmed in vitro to be specific for cytomegalovirus antigens. The study listed 150 to 200 TCR beta chains as associated with cytomegalovirus. The earlier analysis of approximately 590 of the donors excluded some 15 rarely observed V segments, including chromosome 9 orphons, because counts were too low. In a later analysis, HLA-associated TCR beta chains were found to be more clonally expanded and to have lower generation probabilities than equally common non-associated chains. Most CMV-associated TCR beta chains appeared to be HLA-restricted in a later analysis, and the HLA associations seemed to be driven largely by CMV exposure. Most TCR sequences were observed very rarely across donors, whereas some public TCRs were present in many individuals. A further reported finding was that TCR beta sequences accurately predicted the HLA-A and HLA-B alleles for most subjects in the first cohort. The authors suggested that the approach could potentially be generalized to other disease states and immunological phenotypes. Linkage disequilibrium might explain the correlated functional status among segregating V segments, but an unknown experimental factor could not be excluded. A later genetic analysis associated a missense DCLRE1C variant with V-gene and J-gene trimming of TCR beta chains, and an independent cohort replicated the association. According to a later genetic analysis, donors in an Asian-associated ancestry cluster had fewer N-insertions in productive TCRs than the roughly 660-donor mean. For the cohort, immune exposure information was limited to CMV serostatus. Some IMGT-functional V segments, including TRBV6-2 and TRBV6-3, could not be distinguished by the 87-base-pair reads and were therefore excluded. According to a later analysis, TCR association rates differed among HLA loci, with DRB1 alleles showing the most associated TCRs and HLA-C alleles showing the fewest. The cohort was sequenced for TCR beta chains only, and without alpha or paired-chain data the features that could be detected were limited. Broadly in line with IMGT annotations, most TCR beta V segments showed up in productive rearrangements about 87% or about 30% of the time in an earlier analysis of several hundred of the donors. In a later analysis, several top co-occurrence clusters were reported to appear linked to parvovirus B19, influenza, CMV and Epstein-Barr virus.

The protocol used for the library was the immunoSEQ multiplex PCR assay. A mixture of 60 forward primers for TCR Vbeta segments and 13 reverse primers for TCR Jbeta segments was used in the multiplex PCR. Amplification of the CDR3 region of rearranged TCR beta genes was performed with a multiplex PCR assay on genomic DNA. The Illumina HiSeq System was used to sequence the amplified TCR beta libraries as 87-base-pair reads. Processing in the source paper ran as follows. A later analysis counted about 82 million unique TCR beta chains across the 650 to 700 repertoires, and around 9.9 million of these chains were shared by at least two donors. A nearest-neighbor algorithm error-corrected the raw reads and collapsed the reads into unique sequences, merging closely related sequences to remove PCR and sequencing errors. To assign V, D and J gene segments, CDR3 sequences were aligned to IMGT reference sequences. For a sequence to be retained, a match of at least six nucleotides was required to both a V gene segment and a J gene segment. Rearrangements were classified as productive when the CDR3 lacked stop codons and remained in frame with V and J, and all other rearrangements were classified as non-productive. CDR3 was defined according to IMGT convention as the region running from the second conserved V-encoded cysteine to the conserved J-encoded phenylalanine. Sequences without an unambiguous match to a single V gene segment were excluded from the earlier analysis of about 640 of the donors. In an earlier analysis of several hundred of the donors, a V segment was called functional when productive rearrangements were above 56.7%, and segregating when the standard deviation between donors exceeded 5%. A statistical classification framework was developed to diagnose cytomegalovirus status using the catalog of TCR beta chain sequences. In a later analysis, TCR nucleotide sequences were compared against IMGT/GENE-DB human TR gene sequences so that V and J genes could be assigned. The TCRdist pipeline was used in a later analysis to assign CDR3 sequences and most-parsimonious VDJ recombination scenarios. In a later analysis, each TCR beta chain was defined by its CDR3 amino acid sequence together with its V-gene family, and reads lacking a unique V-gene family were excluded. In a later analysis, a few hundred highly shared, low-generation-probability nucleotide sequences were removed to address suspected cross-contamination and a sequencing artifact. In a later analysis, a clonal expansion index was calculated for each public chain from normalized within-repertoire ranks of inferred template counts. A later analysis computed generation probabilities with a VDJ recombination model fitted to out-of-frame rearrangements, and checked the results against IGoR. In a later analysis, TCR-TCR, TCR-HLA and TCR-CMV co-occurrence was scored with hypergeometric tests, and a repertoire-size bias correction was applied to TCR pairs. To estimate false discovery rates, a later analysis permuted the HLA or CMV assignments 20 times. In a later analysis, co-occurring TCRs were grouped using DBSCAN, with TCRdist sequence similarity added in when clustering inside HLA-allele-positive subsets. Repertoires with fewer than 30,000 or more than 120,000 public chains were left out of co-occurrence clustering, as were five repertoires with anomalous nucleotide sharing. TCRdb limited this immuneACCESS table to in-frame rearrangements with V and J called. A share of clones is missing; checked studies link under half to unresolved V genes, and the rest is unexplained. V and J calls plus clone size are reproduced from that table; the DNA served to infer D and trimming. Here the sample has 110,000 or so clones; 65% to 90% occur a single time. Around 2.1% of the sample belongs to the ten largest clones.

In total, over 600 healthy bone marrow donors made up the cohort. Cohort members were all nominally healthy when sampled, although unrecorded immune exposures were likely present. The donor was CMV seronegative and belonged to the group of around 350 seronegative cohort members. A peripheral blood sample was collected from each donor, and TCR beta sequencing was performed on peripheral blood mononuclear cells. The Qiagen DNeasy Blood Extraction Kit was used to extract genomic DNA from the blood cell samples. CDR3 length: 14 amino acids, cysteine to phenylalanine. Of the read, only the CDR3 DNA is kept; its 42 bases are in frame from base 1. Clipping removes 4 bases from V and 2 bases from J, with 5 as the unmatched junction base count. Sequences SGHRS (CDR1) and YFSETQ (CDR2) are obtained from the germline V gene.

Sequences were obtained from PBMCs. The sequence was obtained from a woman younger than 45 in good health and CMV-seronegative. The sequence is built from TRBV5-1 and TRBJ2-5; TRBD2 fits 7 bases in the junction. Here is the DNA: TGCGCCAGCAGCGGGACTAACACTCAAGAGACCCAGTACTTC. The translation is CASSGTNTQETQYF.